The source of this TCR beta chain is a study of control samples from healthy donors and cancer patients. The assay was immunoSEQ multiplex PCR, and TCRdb's table has in-frame clones only and misses some. Of 100,000 to 150,000 clones detected, approximately 94% appear once; the ten largest clones hold 1.7%. The sample was PBMCs. The clonotype was recovered from a man aged 50 or older with head and neck cancer.

The CDR3 loop reads CASSLHPRLAGGGEQFF. The CDR3 DNA sequence: TGTGCCAGCAGTCTCCACCCCCGACTAGCGGGGGGGGGTGAGCAGTTCTTC. This rearrangement joins TRBV28 to TRBJ2-1; 14 bases are a match to TRBD2. In germline, CDR1 is MDHEN, CDR2 SYDVKM. The CDR3 extends over 17 amino acids. With 5 bases clipped from V and 9 bases from J, the junction kept 12 bases outside the gene matches.